The present T cell receptor beta chain was sequenced within a study of T cells in narcolepsy (dated by TCRdb to 2017 to 2018). Looking at the study overall: The study enrolled patients with narcolepsy type 1 or type 2 (NT1, NT2) together with healthy control donors. The study used TCR Vbeta sequencing to track clonotypes in blood and CSF while looking for autoreactive T cells in narcolepsy patients that target self-antigens of hypocretin neurons (hypocretin, TRIB2).

The CDR3 spans 16 residues, from the cysteine through the phenylalanine. CDR3 DNA only is kept here, 48 bases in frame from base 1. The junction shows trimming of 4 bases on V and 3 bases on J, and the gene matches do not reach 7 bases of it. From a lookup of the germline V gene, CDR1 and CDR2 are SGHRS and YFSETQ. For TCR Vbeta sequencing, memory CD4+ T cells were sorted ex vivo from the peripheral blood of narcolepsy patients and healthy controls. As for this clone: It lacks a known antigen. Base-call qualities are not available, and no considerably larger clone is one nucleotide away.

Library generation was performed with the immunoSEQ multiplex PCR assay. This immuneACCESS table, as held by TCRdb, lists in-frame sequences with V and J called but not all clones. Of the missing ones, under half trace to an unresolved V gene in checked studies; the others have no known cause. For this sample the table gives some 25,000 clones, of which 85% to 90% were detected only once. The ten largest clones represent about 1.3% of the sample. What the work shows at the level of the full study, not this receptor alone: No sequences matching autoreactive T cell clones were present in some of the blood memory CD4+ repertoires from patients and controls. Patients and controls had comparable numbers of sequenced blood memory CD4+ clonotypes, averaging about 40,000 and 33,000, respectively. HCRT-specific and TRIB2-specific autoreactive clonotypes were highlighted in plots that compared CD4+ T cell clonotypes in CSF versus blood from the same patient. Autoreactive clonotypes were reported to be detected serially in the blood of the same patients and of different patients, but not in the blood of healthy controls.

Recombination linked TRBV5-1 to TRBJ2-5; the junction holds 12 bases that match TRBD2. The receptor comes from a human donor with narcolepsy. The source material was CD45RA- memory CD4+ T cells from PBMCs. This sample's cell subset or site label indicates: memory T cells sorted ex vivo from peripheral blood. The sequence in DNA is TGCGCCAGCAGCATTGGAGGACTAGCGGGAAAAGAGACCCAGTACTTC. Translated, it reads CASSIGGLAGKETQYF.